This T cell receptor (beta chain) came from a study of sequential checkpoint blockade in melanoma. The CDR3 contains 15 residues. V lost 6 bases, J lost 8 bases, and 11 bases stayed unmatched. Germline V CDR1 and CDR2: SGHRS, YFSETQ. This clone was observed a handful of times. Documented treatment: randomized to nivolumab then ipilimumab (arm A) or the reverse (arm B). Here immunoSEQ multiplex PCR was the method, and the copy in TCRdb shows in-frame clones only, minus some. The sample holds 35,000 to 40,000 clones, about 30% seen once. Sequenced material: tumor tissue (inferred from file names), taken from a patient given nivolumab and ipilimumab in sequence. This sequence was found in a human donor with melanoma. The chain couples TRBV5-1 to TRBJ2-2; 9 bases align to TRBD2. CDR3 sequence: CASMPAGTSSGELFF. The CDR3 bases are TGCGCCAGCATGCCCGCCGGGACTAGCTCGGGGGAGCTGTTTTTT.